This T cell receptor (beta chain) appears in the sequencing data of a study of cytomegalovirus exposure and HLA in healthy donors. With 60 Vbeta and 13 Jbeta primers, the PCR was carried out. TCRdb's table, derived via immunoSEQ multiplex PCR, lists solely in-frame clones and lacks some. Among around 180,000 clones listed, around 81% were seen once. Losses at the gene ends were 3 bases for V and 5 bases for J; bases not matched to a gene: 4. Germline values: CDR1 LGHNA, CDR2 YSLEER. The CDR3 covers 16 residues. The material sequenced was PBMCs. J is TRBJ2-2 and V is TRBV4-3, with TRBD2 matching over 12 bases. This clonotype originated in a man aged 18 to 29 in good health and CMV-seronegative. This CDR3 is CASSHFGTSGTGELFF. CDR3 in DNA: TGCGCCAGCAGCCACTTTGGGACTAGCGGGACCGGGGAGCTGTTTTTT.